The source of this T cell receptor (beta chain) is a study of blood T cell repertoires in COVID-19. For the study at large: COVID-19 samples from acute and convalescent phases originated in the United States, Italy and Spain. PBMCs, B-cell-depleted T cells, or T cells provided the cDNA or gDNA that made up the material.

Germline CDR1 and CDR2: KGHSY and FQNENV. CDR3 length: 14 amino acids. Trimming stripped 2 bases from V and 2 bases from J, with 9 bases between. In the original workflow: The authors estimated nucleated cell counts from reference gene primer amplification. Generated by immunoSEQ multiplex PCR, the TCRdb table keeps only in-frame clones and is missing some. V and J calls and clone size are given by that table; D and trimming were obtained from the DNA. The sample holds around 78,000 clones, roughly 80% seen once. The sequence was collected from a human donor in a cohort sampled during active COVID-19. Sequencing used peripheral blood. The rearrangement links TRBV16 to TRBJ1-2; possibly TRBD1 for D (5 bases). This chain's CDR3 is CASSQQGPNYGYTF. CDR3 sequence (DNA): TGTGCCAGCAGCCAACAGGGCCCCAACTATGGCTACACCTTC.